These T cell receptor beta chains were read from a single sample in a study of blood T cells in healthy people across ages. In TCRdb, the 5' RACE reads were re-called with MiXCR into one record per CDR3 protein. The repertoire has about 1.5 million distinct CDR3 sequences, approximately 43% of them found once; the top ten carry over 3.5%. Sequenced material: blood. The receptors come from a woman aged 18-29 years in good health. Both conserved end residues are part of each CDR3. The D gene is left open where the match is weak. A row's size may be missing; if present it is once, few, many or a size class.

>NA|TRBV7-2|TRBJ2-4|NA
CASSPSLAKNIQYF
TGTGCCAGCAGCCCCTCGCTAGCCAAAAACATTCAGTACTTC
>TRBD2|TRBV20-1|TRBJ2-5|few
CSAKRDKVRETQYF
TGCAGTGCCAAGCGGGATAAGGTCCGAGAGACCCAGTACTTC
>NA|TRBV7-9|TRBJ2-5|many
CASSLGGYQETQYF
TGTGCCAGCAGCTTAGGCGGGTACCAAGAGACCCAGTACTTC
>TRBD2|TRBV10-1|TRBJ2-3|NA
CASSAITRLARTDTQYF
TGCGCCAGCAGCGCGATAACCCGACTAGCTCGCACAGATACGCAGTATTTT
>NA|TRBV10-3|TRBJ2-7|NA
CAISTGRSYEQYF
TGTGCCATCAGCACGGGTCGATCCTACGAGCAGTACTTC
>NA|TRBV6-2/TRBV6-3|TRBJ1-1|NA
CANFWRTEAFF
TGTGCCAATTTCTGGAGGACTGAAGCTTTCTTT
>TRBD2|TRBV6-2/TRBV6-3|TRBJ2-3|NA
CASSYGVAGLTQYF
TGTGCCAGCAGTTACGGGGTAGCGGGGCTGACGCAGTATTTT
>NA|TRBV7-9|TRBJ1-1|NA
CASSPEGHNTEAFF
TGTGCCAGCAGCCCTGAGGGTCATAACACTGAAGCTTTCTTT
>TRBD1|TRBV12-3/TRBV12-4|TRBJ2-3|NA
CASKGWGDRATTDTQYF
TGTGCCAGCAAAGGCTGGGGGGACAGGGCCACGACAGATACGCAGTATTTT
>TRBD1|TRBV15|TRBJ2-3|NA
CATSRTIGQGGDTDTQYF
TGTGCCACCAGCAGGACGATCGGACAGGGTGGGGACACAGATACGCAGTATTTT
>NA|TRBV4-3|TRBJ2-2|few
CASSLAPAGFNTGELFF
TGCGCCAGCAGCCTCGCCCCCGCAGGGTTCAACACCGGGGAGCTGTTTTTT
>TRBD2|TRBV9|TRBJ2-1|few
CASSVGNSGRAYEQFF
TGTGCCAGCAGCGTAGGTAATAGCGGGAGGGCCTATGAGCAGTTCTTC
>NA|TRBV9|TRBJ1-5|NA
CASSVAKPAKSKDQPQHF
TGTGCCAGCAGCGTAGCTAAGCCGGCCAAGAGCAAGGATCAGCCCCAGCATTTT
>NA|TRBV13|TRBJ1-1|NA
CASSLEGRMNTEAFF
TGTGCCAGCAGCTTAGAAGGACGGATGAACACTGAAGCTTTCTTT
>NA|TRBV20-1|TRBJ1-2|many
CSARTSPYGYTF
TGCAGTGCTAGAACGTCCCCCTATGGCTACACCTTC
>TRBD2|TRBV2|TRBJ2-2|NA
CASSRSGRSDTGELFF
TGTGCCAGCAGTCGTAGCGGGAGATCCGACACCGGGGAGCTGTTTTTT
>NA|TRBV7-2|TRBJ1-4|NA
CASSLDVEKLFF
TGTGCCAGCAGCTTAGATGTTGAAAAACTGTTTTTT
>NA|TRBV10-3|TRBJ2-1|NA
CAISRRVHEQFF
TGTGCCATCAGTCGGAGGGTACATGAGCAGTTCTTC
>TRBD2|TRBV10-3|TRBJ2-3|many
CASRTGLAGDTQYF
TGTGCCTCCCGGACAGGTCTAGCGGGGGATACGCAGTATTTT
>TRBD1|TRBV7-9|TRBJ1-4|NA
CASSLQGADNEKLFF
TGTGCCAGCAGCTTACAGGGGGCGGATAATGAAAAACTGTTTTTT
>NA|TRBV10-3|TRBJ1-1|few
CAIRETGNTEAFF
TGTGCCATCAGGGAGACAGGGAACACTGAAGCTTTCTTT
>NA|TRBV21-1|TRBJ2-7|once
CASRRSPGEQYF
TGTGCCAGCAGGAGAAGTCCTGGAGAGCAGTACTTC
>NA|TRBV7-8|TRBJ2-7|NA
CASSLISWNEQYF
TGTGCCAGCAGCTTAATTTCCTGGAACGAGCAGTACTTC
>TRBD2|TRBV9|TRBJ2-1|NA
CASSEGLPNNEQFF
TGTGCCAGCAGCGAGGGACTACCAAACAATGAGCAGTTCTTC
>NA|TRBV6-4|TRBJ1-1|NA
CASSEIGGSTEAFF
TGTGCCAGCAGTGAGATAGGAGGTAGTACTGAAGCTTTCTTT
>TRBD2|TRBV20-1|TRBJ2-1|few
CSARYGGAKFNEQFF
TGCAGTGCTCGCTACGGGGGGGCCAAATTCAATGAGCAGTTCTTC
>TRBD2|TRBV7-2|TRBJ2-1|few
CASSRLAGHNEQFF
TGTGCCAGCAGCCGACTAGCGGGCCACAATGAGCAGTTCTTC
>NA|TRBV28|TRBJ2-5|NA
CASSVPQQETQYF
TGTGCCAGCAGTGTACCCCAGCAAGAGACCCAGTACTTC
>TRBD1|TRBV7-2|TRBJ1-2|NA
CASSLAQGAGGYTF
TGTGCCAGCAGCTTAGCACAGGGGGCTGGCGGCTACACCTTC
>NA|TRBV12-3/TRBV12-4|TRBJ2-1|NA
CASSTPVDSYNEQFF
TGTGCCAGCAGTACTCCGGTAGACTCCTACAATGAGCAGTTCTTC
>TRBD2|TRBV14|TRBJ2-7|NA
CASSHRLAGGEQYF
TGTGCCAGCAGCCATCGTCTAGCGGGAGGCGAGCAGTACTTC
>NA|TRBV7-9|TRBJ2-1|NA
CASSSAGENEQFF
TGTGCCAGCAGCTCGGCTGGGGAGAATGAGCAGTTCTTC
>NA|TRBV27|TRBJ2-1|NA
CAGVSFDNEQFF
TGTGCCGGCGTGAGTTTCGACAATGAGCAGTTCTTC
>NA|TRBV5-1|TRBJ1-6|NA
CASSLRDGGRSPLHF
TGCGCCAGCAGCCTCCGGGACGGGGGACGTTCACCCCTCCACTTT
>NA|TRBV29-1|TRBJ2-3|NA
CSVPKAPGGGTDTQYF
TGCAGCGTCCCAAAGGCCCCCGGCGGGGGCACAGATACGCAGTATTTT
>TRBD1|TRBV2|TRBJ1-4|once
CASRGQGENEKLFF
TGTGCCAGCAGAGGACAGGGGGAGAATGAAAAACTGTTTTTT
>NA|TRBV15|TRBJ2-2|NA
CATSSGDDTGELFF
TGTGCCACCAGCAGTGGGGACGACACCGGGGAGCTGTTTTTT
>NA|TRBV20-1|TRBJ2-7|NA
CSARNPESSYEQYF
TGCAGTGCTAGAAACCCCGAGAGCTCCTACGAGCAGTACTTC
>NA|TRBV4-1|TRBJ2-2|NA
CASSQGRNINTGELFF
TGCGCCAGCAGCCAAGGGCGCAACATCAACACCGGGGAGCTGTTTTTT
>NA|TRBV7-2|TRBJ2-7|NA
CASSFRQGGSYEQYF
TGTGCCAGCAGCTTTAGACAGGGAGGCTCCTACGAGCAGTACTTC
>NA|TRBV9|TRBJ1-1|few
CASSVNGMGNTEAFF
TGTGCCAGCAGCGTAAATGGGATGGGGAACACTGAAGCTTTCTTT
>TRBD1|TRBV12-5|TRBJ1-6|few
CASGLDLIGRGNSPLHF
TGTGCTAGTGGTTTGGACTTGATCGGCAGGGGGAATTCACCCCTCCACTTT
>NA|TRBV10-2|TRBJ1-5|NA
CASSELQGLGQPQHF
TGCGCCAGCAGTGAGCTACAGGGTCTAGGGCAGCCCCAGCATTTT
>NA|TRBV3-1|TRBJ2-2|NA
CASSQLGVGELFF
TGTGCCAGCAGTCAACTGGGCGTCGGGGAGCTGTTTTTT
>TRBD1|TRBV7-2|TRBJ2-1|once
CAGSSRQGIGNEQFF
TGTGCCGGCAGCTCCCGACAGGGGATTGGCAATGAGCAGTTCTTC
>NA|TRBV20-1|TRBJ1-1|NA
CSASFSVNTEAFF
TGCAGTGCTAGTTTTTCCGTGAACACTGAAGCTTTCTTT
>NA|TRBV7-2|TRBJ2-3|NA
CASSLSGLGTQYF
TGTGCCAGCAGCTTATCAGGCCTGGGTACGCAGTATTTT
>TRBD1|TRBV2|TRBJ2-3|once
CVGQGAADTQYF
TGTGTGGGACAGGGGGCGGCAGATACGCAGTATTTT
>NA|TRBV27|TRBJ2-3|NA
CASSFRDFSDTQYF
TGTGCCAGCAGTTTCCGGGATTTCTCGGATACGCAGTATTTT
>NA|TRBV6-4|TRBJ1-1|few
CASREVARNTEAFF
TGTGCCAGCAGGGAGGTGGCGAGGAACACTGAAGCTTTCTTT
>TRBD2|TRBV12-3/TRBV12-4|TRBJ2-1|NA
CASSPGTSEPYNEQFF
TGTGCCAGCAGCCCCGGGACTAGCGAGCCCTACAATGAGCAGTTCTTC
>TRBD2|TRBV5-1|TRBJ2-3|few
CASSLIRLAGVPVYDTQYF
TGCGCCAGCAGCTTGATTCGCCTAGCGGGAGTTCCGGTATACGATACGCAGTATTTT
>NA|TRBV7-4|TRBJ2-7|NA
CASSHRGLVVNEQYF
TGTGCCAGCAGCCACCGGGGGTTGGTTGTAAATGAGCAGTACTTC
>NA|TRBV2|TRBJ2-1|NA
CASSQLSPDSNEQFF
TGTGCCAGCAGCCAGCTTAGCCCGGATTCCAATGAGCAGTTCTTC
>NA|TRBV3-1|TRBJ2-4|NA
CASSQEGLAKNIQYF
TGTGCCAGCAGCCAGGAGGGGTTAGCCAAAAACATTCAGTACTTC
>NA|TRBV6-2/TRBV6-3|TRBJ1-1|few
CASRVEHEAFF
TGTGCCAGCAGGGTCGAGCATGAAGCTTTCTTT
>NA|TRBV7-9|TRBJ1-1|NA
CASSLARQGTYREAFF
TGTGCCAGCAGCTTAGCGCGGCAGGGTACCTATCGTGAAGCTTTCTTT
>NA|TRBV29-1|TRBJ2-1|many
CSVETRDYNEQFF
TGCAGCGTTGAAACCCGCGACTACAATGAGCAGTTCTTC
>NA|TRBV6-4|TRBJ2-1|NA
CASSDAGSNEQFF
TGTGCCAGCAGTGACGCGGGGTCCAATGAGCAGTTCTTC
>NA|TRBV7-9|TRBJ2-4|NA
CASSLDLDIRYF
TGTGCCAGCAGCCTGGACCTTGACATTCGGTACTTC